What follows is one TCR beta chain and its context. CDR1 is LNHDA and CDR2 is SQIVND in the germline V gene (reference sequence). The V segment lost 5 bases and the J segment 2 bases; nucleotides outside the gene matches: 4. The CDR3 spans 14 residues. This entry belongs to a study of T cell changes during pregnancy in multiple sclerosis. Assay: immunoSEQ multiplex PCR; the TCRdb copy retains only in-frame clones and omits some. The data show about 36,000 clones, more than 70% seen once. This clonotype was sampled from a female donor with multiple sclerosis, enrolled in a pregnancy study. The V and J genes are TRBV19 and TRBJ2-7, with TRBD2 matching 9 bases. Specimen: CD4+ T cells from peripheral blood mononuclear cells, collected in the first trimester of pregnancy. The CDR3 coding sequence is TGTGCCAGTAGTCTTAGCGGGAGTGCCTACGAGCAGTACTTC. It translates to CASSLSGSAYEQYF.